This T cell receptor (beta chain) was found in a study of T cell responses to AZD1222 COVID-19 vaccine. Pooled samples include second doses given at about 4 or 12 weeks. The CDR3 is 13 residues long. V lost 5 bases to trimming and J lost 3 bases; unmatched junction nucleotides: 4. Germline assignment: CDR1 SGHAT and CDR2 FQNNGV. Generated by immunoSEQ multiplex PCR, the TCRdb table keeps only in-frame clones and is missing some. The sample shows 110,000 or so clones, approximately 86% of them seen only once. The TCR originated in an adult who received the AZD1222 COVID-19 vaccine. J is TRBJ2-7 and V is TRBV11-2; 7 nucleotides match TRBD1. The sequencing used peripheral blood, collected 28 days after the second AZD1222 dose. The CDR3 reads CASSPGTDYEQYF. Written as DNA, the CDR3 is TGTGCCAGCAGCCCCGGGACAGACTACGAGCAGTACTTC.